This T cell receptor beta chain stems from a study of blood T cell repertoires in COVID-19. Turning to the study itself: Donors in the United States, Italy and Spain gave samples during acute or convalescent COVID-19. The analysed material was cDNA or gDNA that came from T cells, B-cell-depleted T cells, or PBMCs.

The CDR3 extends over 15 amino acids. Germline CDR1 SGHDT, CDR2 YYEEEE. The V end was cut by 0 bases, the J end by 6 bases, with 12 bases between. This table comes from immunoSEQ multiplex PCR, and its TCRdb copy is limited to in-frame clones, with some not included. The sample lists roughly 40,000 clones, around 87% occurring once. This clone has only one observation. The sequenced sample was peripheral blood. The clonotype originates from a man between 50 and 59 years old in a cohort sampled during active COVID-19. The chain couples TRBV5-6 to TRBJ2-2; D possibly corresponds to TRBD2 (5 bases). The CDR3 DNA is TGTGCCAGCAGCTTGGGGGGAGTGCTGGCCGGGGAGCTGTTTTTT. Translation: CASSLGGVLAGELFF. Full variable domain (rest looked up from reference TRBV5-6 and TRBJ2-2): DAGVTQSPTHLIKTRGQQVTLRCSPKSGHDTVSWYQQALGQGPQFIFQYYEEEERQRGNFPDRFSGHQFPNYSSELNVNALLLGDSALYLCASSLGGVLAGELFFGEGSRLTVL.